The TCR beta chain under discussion was sequenced for a study of blood T cell repertoires in COVID-19. Across the study: COVID-19 samples, acute and convalescent, were from the United States, Italy and Spain. PBMCs, B-cell-depleted T cells, or T cells provided the cDNA or gDNA that made up the material.

Methods used by the authors: The assay estimated nucleated cells by amplifying reference gene primers. The repertoire was sequenced with immunoSEQ multiplex PCR; TCRdb's copy has only in-frame clones and lacks some. Clone size and V and J calls were adopted from that table, with D and trimming inferred from the DNA. Here the sample spans approximately 61,000 clones, 85% to 90% being singletons. With V trimmed by 1 base and J by 6 bases, 17 bases remained unmatched. Germline-derived CDR1 and CDR2 are KGHSH and LQKENI. This CDR3 has 18 residues. The chain couples TRBV18 to TRBJ2-7, with 8 bases matching TRBD2. The receptor comes from a woman of 80 years or more with active COVID-19. The material sequenced was peripheral blood. CDR3 nucleotide sequence: TGTGCCAGCTCACCACTTAAGGCGGGGGGCCGGATTGGTGGCGAGCAGTACTTC. This encodes CASSPLKAGGRIGGEQYF.